This T cell receptor beta chain was retrieved from a study of blood T cell repertoires in COVID-19. Germline trimming cut 4 bases from V and 8 bases from J; bases unmatched to any gene: 7. The CDR3 runs 14 residues. Germline assignment: CDR1 KGHDR and CDR2 SFDVKD. Profiling relied on immunoSEQ multiplex PCR, and the TCRdb table lists in-frame clones only, not all of them. The data show tens of thousands of clones, under 95% seen once. The chain links TRBV24-1 to TRBJ1-5, with 7 bases lining up with TRBD1. The source is a human donor with active COVID-19. The donor label of this sample is uncertain. Source material: peripheral blood. DNA for the CDR3: TGTGCCACCAGTGAGTCCGGGACAGCGAAGCCCCAGCATTTT. The encoded protein is CATSESGTAKPQHF.